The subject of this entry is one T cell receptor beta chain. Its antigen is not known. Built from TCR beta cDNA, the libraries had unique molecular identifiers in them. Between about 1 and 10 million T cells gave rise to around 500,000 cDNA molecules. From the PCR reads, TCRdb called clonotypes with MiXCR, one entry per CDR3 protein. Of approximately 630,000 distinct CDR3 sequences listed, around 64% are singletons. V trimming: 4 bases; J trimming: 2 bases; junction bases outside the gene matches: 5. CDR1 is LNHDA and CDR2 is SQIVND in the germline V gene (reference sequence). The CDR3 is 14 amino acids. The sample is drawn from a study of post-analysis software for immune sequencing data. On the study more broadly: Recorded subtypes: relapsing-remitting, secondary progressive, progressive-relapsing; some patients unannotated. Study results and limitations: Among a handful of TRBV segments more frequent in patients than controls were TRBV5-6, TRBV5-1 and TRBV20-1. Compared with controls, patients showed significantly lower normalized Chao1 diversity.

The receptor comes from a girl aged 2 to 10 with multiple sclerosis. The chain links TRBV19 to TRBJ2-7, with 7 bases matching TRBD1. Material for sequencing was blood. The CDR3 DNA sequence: TGTGCCAGTAGTAATTCGGGGACAGCCTACGAGCAGTACTTC. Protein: CASSNSGTAYEQYF.